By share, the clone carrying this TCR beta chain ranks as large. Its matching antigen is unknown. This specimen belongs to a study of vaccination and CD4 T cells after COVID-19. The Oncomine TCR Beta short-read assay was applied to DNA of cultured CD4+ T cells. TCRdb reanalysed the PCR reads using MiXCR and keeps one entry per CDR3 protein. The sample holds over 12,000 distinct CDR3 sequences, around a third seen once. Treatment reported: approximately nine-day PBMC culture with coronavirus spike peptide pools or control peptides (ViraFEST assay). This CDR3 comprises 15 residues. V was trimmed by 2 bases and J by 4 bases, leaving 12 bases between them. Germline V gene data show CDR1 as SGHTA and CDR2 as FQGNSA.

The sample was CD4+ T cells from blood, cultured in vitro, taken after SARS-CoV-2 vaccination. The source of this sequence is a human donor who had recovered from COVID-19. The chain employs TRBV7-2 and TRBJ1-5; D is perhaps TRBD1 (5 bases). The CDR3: CASSLQTALNQPQHF. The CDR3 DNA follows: TGTGCCAGCAGCTTACAGACAGCCCTAAATCAGCCCCAGCATTTT.